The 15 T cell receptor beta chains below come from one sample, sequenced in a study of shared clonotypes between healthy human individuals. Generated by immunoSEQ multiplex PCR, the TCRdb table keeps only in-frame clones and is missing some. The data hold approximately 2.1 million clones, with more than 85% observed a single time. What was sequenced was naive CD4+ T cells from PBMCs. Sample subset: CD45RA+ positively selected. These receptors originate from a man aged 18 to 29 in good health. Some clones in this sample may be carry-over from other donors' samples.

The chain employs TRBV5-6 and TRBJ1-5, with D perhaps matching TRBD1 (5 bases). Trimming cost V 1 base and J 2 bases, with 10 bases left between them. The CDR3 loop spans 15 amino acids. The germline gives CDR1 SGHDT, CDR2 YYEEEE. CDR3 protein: CASSLFGGGNQPQHF. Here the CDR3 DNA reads TGTGCCAGCAGCTTGTTCGGAGGGGGCAATCAGCCCCAGCATTTT.

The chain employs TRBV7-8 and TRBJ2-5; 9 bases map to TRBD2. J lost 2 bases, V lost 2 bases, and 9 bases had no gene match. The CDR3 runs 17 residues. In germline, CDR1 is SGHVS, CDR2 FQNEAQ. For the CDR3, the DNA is TGTGCCAGCAGCTTAACGGGGGCGGGAGGGCCACAAGAGACCCAGTACTTC. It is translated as CASSLTGAGGPQETQYF. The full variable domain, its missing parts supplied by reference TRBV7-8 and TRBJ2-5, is GAGVSQSPRYKVAKRGQDVALRCDPISGHVSLFWYQQALGQGPEFLTYFQNEAQLDKSGLPSDRFFAERPEGSVSTLKIQRTQQEDSAVYLCASSLTGAGGPQETQYFGPGTRLLVL.

The CDR3 spells CASSLLSGGQDEQFF. In nucleotides, the CDR3 is TGTGCCAGCAGTTTATTATCGGGAGGTCAGGATGAGCAGTTCTTC. The gene calls are TRBV28 and TRBJ2-1; 7 nucleotides match TRBD2. The CDR3 extends over 15 amino acids. Germline loops: CDR1 MDHEN, CDR2 SYDVKM. Trimming cost V 1 base and J 8 bases; bases outside gene matches: 8.

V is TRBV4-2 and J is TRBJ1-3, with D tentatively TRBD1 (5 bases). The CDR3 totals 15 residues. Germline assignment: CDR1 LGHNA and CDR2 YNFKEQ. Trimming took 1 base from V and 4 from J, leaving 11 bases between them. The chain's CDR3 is CASSQAQGLGNTIYF. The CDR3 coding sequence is TGTGCCAGCAGCCAAGCTCAGGGCTTAGGAAACACCATATATTTT.

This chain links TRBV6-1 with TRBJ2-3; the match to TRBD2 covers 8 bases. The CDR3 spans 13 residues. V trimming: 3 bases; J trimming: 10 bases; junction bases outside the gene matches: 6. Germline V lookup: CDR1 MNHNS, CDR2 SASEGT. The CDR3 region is CASSDTGLEAQYF. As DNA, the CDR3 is TGTGCCAGCAGTGACACGGGACTAGAGGCGCAGTATTTT.

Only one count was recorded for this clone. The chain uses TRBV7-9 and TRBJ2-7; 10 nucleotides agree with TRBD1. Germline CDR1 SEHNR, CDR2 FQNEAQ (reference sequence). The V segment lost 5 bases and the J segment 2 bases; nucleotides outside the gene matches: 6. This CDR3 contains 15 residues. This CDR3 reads CASSRQGARAYEQYF. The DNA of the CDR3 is TGTGCCAGCAGCAGACAGGGGGCGAGGGCCTACGAGCAGTACTTC. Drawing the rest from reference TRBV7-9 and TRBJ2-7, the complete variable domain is DTGVSQNPRHKITKRGQNVTFRCDPISEHNRLYWYRQTLGQGPEFLTYFQNEAQLEKSRLLSDRFSAERPKGSFSTLEIQRTEQGDSAMYLCASSRQGARAYEQYFGPGTRLTVT.

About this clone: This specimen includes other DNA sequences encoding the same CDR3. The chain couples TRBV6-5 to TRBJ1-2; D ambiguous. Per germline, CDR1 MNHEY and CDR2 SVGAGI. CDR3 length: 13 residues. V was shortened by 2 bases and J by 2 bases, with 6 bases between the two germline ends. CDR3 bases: TGTGCCAGCAGTTACGGACGGAACTATGGCTACACCTTC. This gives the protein CASSYGRNYGYTF.

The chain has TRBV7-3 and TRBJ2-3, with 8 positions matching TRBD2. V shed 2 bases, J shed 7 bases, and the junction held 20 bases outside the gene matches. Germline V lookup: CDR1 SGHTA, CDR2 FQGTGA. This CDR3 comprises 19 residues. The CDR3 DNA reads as TGTGCCAGCAGCTTATATTACAGCGGGAGTAAGGATTCGACACATACGCAGTATTTT. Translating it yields CASSLYYSGSKDSTHTQYF.

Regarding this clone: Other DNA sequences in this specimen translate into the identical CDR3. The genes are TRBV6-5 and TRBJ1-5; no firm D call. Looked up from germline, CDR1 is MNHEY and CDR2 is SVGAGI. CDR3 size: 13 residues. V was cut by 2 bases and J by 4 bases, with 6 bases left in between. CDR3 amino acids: CASSYGQNQPQHF. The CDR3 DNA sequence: TGTGCCAGCAGTTACGGGCAGAATCAGCCCCAGCATTTT.

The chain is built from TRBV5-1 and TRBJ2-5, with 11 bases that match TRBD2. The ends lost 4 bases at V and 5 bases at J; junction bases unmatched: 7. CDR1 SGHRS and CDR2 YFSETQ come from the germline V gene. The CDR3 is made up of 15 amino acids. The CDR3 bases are TGCGCCAGCAGCCGGGGACTAGCGGAAGTGGAGACCCAGTACTTC. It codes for CASSRGLAEVETQYF.

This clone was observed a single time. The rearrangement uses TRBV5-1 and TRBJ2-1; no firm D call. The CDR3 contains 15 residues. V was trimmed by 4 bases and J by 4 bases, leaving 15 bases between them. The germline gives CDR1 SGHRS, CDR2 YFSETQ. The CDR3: CASSTHNIIYNEQFF. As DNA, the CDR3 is TGCGCCAGCAGCACACACAATATCATATACAATGAGCAGTTCTTC. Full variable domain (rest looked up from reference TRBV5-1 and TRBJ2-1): KAGVTQTPRYLIKTRGQQVTLSCSPISGHRSVSWYQQTPGQGLQFLFEYFSETQRNKGNFPGRFSGRQFSNSRSEMNVSTLELGDSALYLCASSTHNIIYNEQFFGPGTRLTVL.

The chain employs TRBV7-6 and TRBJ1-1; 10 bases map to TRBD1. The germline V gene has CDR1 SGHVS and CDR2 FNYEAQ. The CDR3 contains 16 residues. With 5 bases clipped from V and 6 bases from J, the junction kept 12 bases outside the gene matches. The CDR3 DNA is TGTGCCAGCAGCCAGACGTCCGGGACAGGGGTCGCTGAAGCTTTCTTT. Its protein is CASSQTSGTGVAEAFF. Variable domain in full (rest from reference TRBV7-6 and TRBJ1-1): GAGVSQSPRYKVTKRGQDVALRCDPISGHVSLYWYRQALGQGPEFLTYFNYEAQQDKSGLPNDRFSAERPEGSISTLTIQRTEQRDSAMYRCASSQTSGTGVAEAFFGQGTRLTVV.

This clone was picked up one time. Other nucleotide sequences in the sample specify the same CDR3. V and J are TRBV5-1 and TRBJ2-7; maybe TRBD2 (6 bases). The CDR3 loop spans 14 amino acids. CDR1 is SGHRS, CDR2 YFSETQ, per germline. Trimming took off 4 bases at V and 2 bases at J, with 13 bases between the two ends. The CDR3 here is CASSRRDGTYEQYF. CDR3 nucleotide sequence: TGCGCCAGCAGCCGGAGGGACGGGACCTACGAGCAGTACTTC.

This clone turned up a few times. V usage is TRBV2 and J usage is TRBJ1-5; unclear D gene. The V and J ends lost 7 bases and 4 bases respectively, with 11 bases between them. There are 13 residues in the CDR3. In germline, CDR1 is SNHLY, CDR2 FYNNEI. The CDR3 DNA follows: TGTGCCAGCATGGACGTCAGGAATCAGCCCCAGCATTTT. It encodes CASMDVRNQPQHF.

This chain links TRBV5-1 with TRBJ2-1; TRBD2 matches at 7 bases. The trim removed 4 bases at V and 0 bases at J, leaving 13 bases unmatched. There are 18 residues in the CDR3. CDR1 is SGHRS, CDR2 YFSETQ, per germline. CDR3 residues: CASSPAPGRESSYNEQFF. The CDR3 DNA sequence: TGCGCCAGCAGCCCCGCTCCTGGGCGGGAGAGCTCCTACAATGAGCAGTTCTTC.